This T cell receptor (beta chain) was observed in a study of OX40 agonist ivuxolimab in advanced cancers. Here immunoSEQ multiplex PCR was the method, and the copy in TCRdb shows in-frame clones only, minus some. The profile shows 37,000 or so clones, roughly 80% of them singletons. There are 16 residues in the CDR3. Germline CDR1 MNHNS, CDR2 SASEGT. As to this clone: At one of its ends the junction is not consistent with the germline gene, which may arise from a read error.

The V and J genes are TRBV6-1 and TRBJ1-1; 11 bases are a match to TRBD1. The sample was CD4+ or CD8+ T cells sorted from blood, taken in a trial of the OX40 agonist ivuxolimab. This receptor was taken from an adult with an advanced solid tumor such as melanoma, head and neck, liver or kidney cancer. The CDR3 is CASSEGQGAWNTEAFF. The CDR3 nucleotides read TGTGCCAGCAGCGAAGGACAGGGGGCTTGGAACACTGAAGCTTTCTTT.